This paragraph reports one T cell receptor (beta chain). This entry is derived from a study of OX40 agonist ivuxolimab in advanced cancers. As for the study in general: Enrollees could have had prior anti-PD-1, anti-PD-L1 or anti-CTLA-4 therapy, which roughly 40% had received. Three patients, one with hepatocellular carcinoma and two with cutaneous melanoma, achieved partial responses.

The repertoire was sequenced with immunoSEQ multiplex PCR; TCRdb's copy has only in-frame clones and lacks some. Of approximately 81,000 clones detected, under 95% appear once; the ten largest clones hold roughly 13%. The clonotype originates from an adult with an advanced solid tumor such as melanoma, head and neck, liver or kidney cancer. Source: CD4+ or CD8+ T cells sorted from blood, taken in a trial of the OX40 agonist ivuxolimab.

CDR3 region: CASSLAWGSYEQYF. The CDR3 DNA sequence: TGCGCCAGCAGCTTGGCCTGGGGTTCCTACGAGCAGTACTTC. This chain connects TRBV5-1 to TRBJ2-7; D is ambiguous. The CDR3 runs to 14 residues. Looked up from germline, CDR1 is SGHRS and CDR2 is YFSETQ. V was shortened by 0 bases and J by 1 base, with 8 bases between the two germline ends.